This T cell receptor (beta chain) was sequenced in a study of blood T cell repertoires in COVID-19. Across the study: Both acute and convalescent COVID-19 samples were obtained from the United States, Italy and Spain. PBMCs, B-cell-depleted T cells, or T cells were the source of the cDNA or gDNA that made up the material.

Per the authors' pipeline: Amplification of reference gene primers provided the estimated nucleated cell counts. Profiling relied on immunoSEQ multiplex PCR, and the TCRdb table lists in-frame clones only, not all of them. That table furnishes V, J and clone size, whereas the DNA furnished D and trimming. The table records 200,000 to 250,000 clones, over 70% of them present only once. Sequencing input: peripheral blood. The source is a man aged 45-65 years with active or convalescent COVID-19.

Here the CDR3 reads CASSIIAGGSKNEQFF. DNA for the CDR3: TGTGCCAGCAGCATTATAGCGGGAGGGTCCAAGAATGAGCAGTTCTTC. This rearrangement joins TRBV6-6 to TRBJ2-1; 11 bases fit TRBD2. The length of the CDR3 is 16 residues. Germline V gives CDR1 MNHNY, CDR2 SVGAGI (reference sequence). The ends lost 6 bases at V and 7 bases at J; junction bases unmatched: 11.